The source of this T cell receptor (beta chain) is a study of vaccination effects on CD4 cells after COVID-19 (dated by TCRdb to between 2020 and 2023). About the investigation overall: The ViraFEST assay stimulated PBMC with viral peptide pools and then used TCR sequencing to identify antigen-specific CD4+ T cell clonotypes by expansion. Each participant got two doses of an mRNA SARS-CoV-2 vaccine, either BNT162b2 or mRNA-1273. Roughly 1.9 million PBMC per well were cultured with approximately 10 ug/ml peptides in IMDM containing approximately 4.7% human AB serum, 8.5 to 10 IU/ml IL-2 and gentamicin. In both COVID-19 convalescent patients and infection-naive vaccine recipients, the study compared SARS-CoV-2 spike-specific CD4+ TCR repertoires from before mRNA vaccination with those from after it. The full study included roughly 10 COVID-19 convalescent patients and several SARS-CoV-2-naive healthy vaccine recipients. The Oncomine TCR Beta short-read assay on an Illumina iSeq 100 was used to sequence cultures from other donors in the study.

After about 10 days of culture, CD4+ T cells were isolated with the EasySep CD4+ T cell isolation kit. The absence of prior SARS-CoV-2 infection in healthy vaccine recipients was confirmed by negative nucleocapsid antibodies before and after vaccination. On days 3 and 7, half of the culture medium was replaced with fresh IL-2-containing medium. Unless otherwise noted, each peptide stimulation condition was cultured in triplicate wells. PBMC were separated from whole blood using Ficoll-Paque Plus gradient centrifugation and were then either cryopreserved at -140C or used fresh. Genomic DNA was extracted from cultured CD4+ T cells with the QIAamp micro DNA kit. Remarks on this clone: What antigen it recognizes has not been identified. Base-call qualities are not available, and no considerably larger clone is one nucleotide away.

To prepare the library, the immunoSEQ multiplex PCR assay was applied. DNA from the cultured, isolated CD4+ T cells was subjected to TCR beta CDR3 sequencing. Per the source publication's procedure: Non-productive TCR sequences were removed and reads were trimmed to the CDR3 region, keeping CDR3s of at least 7 amino acids. The MANAFEST web app was used to pick out antigen-specific clonotypes by comparing their expansion in peptide wells with that in reference cultures. For clones to be considered positive, expansion at FDR<0.05 versus reference and all other wells, an odds ratio above 5, and a frequency above 0.1% in two replicate wells were required. A clonotype was called cross-reactive if it was significantly expanded both in SARS-CoV-2 spike wells and in at least one common cold coronavirus spike condition. CDR3 similarity was assessed by Levenshtein distance with the stringdist R package, and unrooted trees were built with ape in R 3.6.1. TCRdb's version of the immuneACCESS table is confined to in-frame rearrangements and falls short of the full clone set. An unresolved V gene accounts for under half of the shortfall where checked; the remainder is of unknown origin. The V and J calls and clone size are taken from that table; D and trimming were inferred from the DNA. This sample lists more than 30,000 clones; approximately 70% were detected once. Over 3% of the sample goes to the ten largest clones.

Reading the germline V gene (reference sequence) gives CDR1 SGHNT and CDR2 YYREEE. The germline V and J ends show losses of 0 bases and 0 bases respectively, and no gene match explains 16 bases of the junction. Reading from cysteine to phenylalanine, the CDR3 counts 20 amino acids. Just CDR3 DNA is preserved here, 60 bases in frame from base 1. Study-level results and caveats: In healthy vaccine recipients, vaccine-induced clones were almost all SARS-CoV-2 mono-reactive, with only 1 of 255 cross-reactive with common cold coronaviruses. Both infection-induced and vaccine-induced clones contracted markedly at late post-vaccination timepoints, which is consistent with waning T cell responses. The study was limited by a small number of convalescent patients and lacked early post-infection timepoints.

The sequence was obtained from a human donor who received a COVID-19 vaccine. The receptor chain draws on TRBV5-4 and TRBJ2-3; TRBD1 fits 7 bases in the junction. The sample was CD4+ T cells from PBMCs cultured without peptide, taken before COVID-19 vaccination. The DNA reads as follows: TGTGCCAGCAGCTTGGCACGGACAGGATTTGGCCCCGATAGCACAGATACGCAGTATTTT. This yields the protein CASSLARTGFGPDSTDTQYF.